This TCR beta chain was found in a study of Ad26.COV2.S vaccination and SARS-CoV-2 variants. About the research overall: Participants got Ad26.COV2.S intramuscularly, once or twice 56 days apart. Overall study results and limits: Ad26.COV2.S recipients had broader spike-specific TCRs (P = 0.0014). Similar non-spike TCR breadth was seen in vaccine and placebo recipients.

The CDR3 consists of 12 residues. Per the germline V gene, CDR1 is MNHEY and CDR2 is SVGEGT. Points on this clone: Its target is not known. One junction end does not reproduce the germline sequence, and a read error may be involved.

The treatment was: about 20 received Ad26.COV2.S at low or high dose, single or two shots; about 5 received placebo; per-sample allocation not given. Samples came from day 63 after the first vaccine or placebo injection. Sequencing was performed with immunoSEQ multiplex PCR; in TCRdb, only in-frame clones are kept and a portion is missing. The sample contains about 430,000 clones, about 93% of which appear only once. This chain joins TRBV6-2 or TRBV6-3 and TRBJ2-7, with D unclear. Sequenced material: peripheral blood, taken in a trial of Ad26.COV2.S vaccine versus placebo. The TCR comes from a person between 18 and 65 years old who received the Ad26.COV2.S COVID-19 vaccine or a placebo. CDR3 in amino acids: CASSYSGGSGVF. The CDR3 DNA follows: TGTGCCAGCAGTTACTCGGGTGGTAGTGGAGTCTTC.